This paragraph reports one T cell receptor (beta chain). The protocol was immunoSEQ multiplex PCR, while the TCRdb copy is restricted to in-frame clones and leaves out a portion. The sample shows 150,000 or so clones, 60% to 85% of them seen only once. This entry comes from a study of blood T cell repertoires in COVID-19. Across the study: Sites across the United States, Italy and Spain contributed samples from acute and convalescent COVID-19.

With 1 base removed from V and 1 base from J, the gap between germline ends came to 7 bases. The CDR3 runs 15 residues. Germline loops: CDR1 SGHTA, CDR2 FQGNSA. The TCR comes from an elderly woman with active or convalescent COVID-19. The chain employs TRBV7-2 and TRBJ2-2, with D possibly TRBD1 on 6 matching bases. The sample comprised peripheral blood. CDR3 nucleotide sequence: TGTGCCAGCAGCTTAGGACAGGTGAACACCGGGGAGCTGTTTTTT. Translated: CASSLGQVNTGELFF.